The entry that follows covers one T cell receptor (beta chain) sequence. The antigen remains unidentified. At least 6 million PBMCs were isolated per sample. This sample was included in a study of blood T cells in healthy people across ages. Study outcomes and limitations: Long-lived donors had more naive CD4+ cells and higher diversity than aged donors.

Primed by a sample-barcoded 5' primer and a J-beta primer mix, a second PCR proceeded for 7 to 11 cycles. TCRdb re-analysed the 5' RACE reads in MiXCR, keeping a single row per CDR3 protein. The sample holds roughly 1.9 million distinct CDR3 sequences; roughly 43% are singletons and the top ten take more than 20%. The TCR was taken from a human donor in good health. What was sequenced was blood.

In DNA, the CDR3 is TGCAGCGTTGAACTATACCTTCAAGAAAAAGAGACCCAGTACTTC. Protein product: CSVELYLQEKETQYF. This chain joins TRBV29-1 and TRBJ2-5, with D unclear. Germline V gene data show CDR1 as SQVTM and CDR2 as ANQGSEA. The CDR3 has 15 amino acids. Trimming removed 2 bases at V and 3 bases at J, with 16 bases between.